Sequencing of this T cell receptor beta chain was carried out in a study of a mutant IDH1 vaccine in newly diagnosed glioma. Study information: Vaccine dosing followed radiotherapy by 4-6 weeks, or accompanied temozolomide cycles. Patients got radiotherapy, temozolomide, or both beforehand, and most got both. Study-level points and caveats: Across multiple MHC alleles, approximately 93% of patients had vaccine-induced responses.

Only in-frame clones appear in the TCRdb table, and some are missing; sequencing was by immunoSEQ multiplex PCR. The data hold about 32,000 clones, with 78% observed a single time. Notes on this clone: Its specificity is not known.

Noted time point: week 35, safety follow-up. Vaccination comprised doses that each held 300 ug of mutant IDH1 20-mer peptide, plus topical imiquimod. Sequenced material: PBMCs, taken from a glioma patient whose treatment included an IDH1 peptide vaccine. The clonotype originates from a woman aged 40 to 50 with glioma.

Here the CDR3 DNA reads TGTGCCAGTAGTATGGGCCTTGCGCCCCAGCATTTT. Translating it yields CASSMGLAPQHF. The chain carries TRBV19 and TRBJ1-5, with D unclear. V was shortened by 3 bases and J by 9 bases, with 9 bases between the two germline ends. This CDR3 region has 12 residues. Germline CDR1 LNHDA, CDR2 SQIVND (reference sequence).